The sequence of this T cell receptor (beta chain) was determined in a study of blood T cell repertoires in COVID-19. The germline V gene encodes CDR1 SGHNT and CDR2 YYREEE (reference sequence). The V segment lost 4 bases and the J segment 6 bases; nucleotides outside the gene matches: 7. CDR3 size: 14 residues. Assay used: immunoSEQ multiplex PCR; TCRdb lists only in-frame clones, some missing. The data hold under 150,000 clones, with around nine tenths observed a single time. This chain joins TRBV5-4 and TRBJ2-5, with 9 bases lining up with TRBD2. This TCR came from a human donor with active COVID-19. The donor label of this sample is uncertain. Sequencing was done on a sample of peripheral blood. Here the CDR3 DNA reads TGTGCCAGCAGCCCCGGGACTAGCTTTCAGACCCAGTACTTC. It is translated as CASSPGTSFQTQYF.